This T cell receptor beta chain was sequenced in a study of blood T cell repertoires in COVID-19. Sequencing used immunoSEQ multiplex PCR; TCRdb keeps in-frame clones, though not all of them. The table records 280,000 or so clones, around 90% of them present only once. The origin of this receptor is a young woman with acute COVID-19. Sequencing used PBMCs or T cells enriched from blood (not recorded which).

The CDR3 DNA sequence: TGTGCCAGCAGCTTGGATGGGACAGGGGCCTACGAGCAGTACTTC. As protein: CASSLDGTGAYEQYF. The chain joins TRBV5-4 to TRBJ2-7; 10 bases align to TRBD1. This CDR3 spans 15 amino acids. Germline V gives CDR1 SGHNT, CDR2 YYREEE (reference sequence). With V trimmed by 0 bases and J by 2 bases, 2 bases remained unmatched.